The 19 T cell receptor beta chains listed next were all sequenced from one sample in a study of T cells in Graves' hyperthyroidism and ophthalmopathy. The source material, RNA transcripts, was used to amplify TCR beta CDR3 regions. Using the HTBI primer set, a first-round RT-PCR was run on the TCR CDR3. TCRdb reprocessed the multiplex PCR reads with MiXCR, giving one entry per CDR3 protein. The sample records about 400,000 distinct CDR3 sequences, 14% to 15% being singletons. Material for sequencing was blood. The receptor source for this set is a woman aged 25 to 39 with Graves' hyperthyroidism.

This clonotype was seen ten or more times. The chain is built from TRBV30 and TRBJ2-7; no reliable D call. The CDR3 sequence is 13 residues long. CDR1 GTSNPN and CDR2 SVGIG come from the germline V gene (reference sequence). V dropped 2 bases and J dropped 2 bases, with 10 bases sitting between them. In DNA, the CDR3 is TGTGCCTGGAGTTCACGTCCTCCCTACGAGCAGTACTTC. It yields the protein CAWSSRPPYEQYF.

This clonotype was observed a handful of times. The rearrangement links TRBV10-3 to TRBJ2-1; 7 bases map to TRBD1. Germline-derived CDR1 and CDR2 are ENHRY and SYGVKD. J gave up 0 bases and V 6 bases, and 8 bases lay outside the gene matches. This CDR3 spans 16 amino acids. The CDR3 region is CAISHNRGPSYNEQFF. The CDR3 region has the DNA TGTGCCATCAGCCACAACAGGGGACCCTCCTACAATGAGCAGTTCTTC.

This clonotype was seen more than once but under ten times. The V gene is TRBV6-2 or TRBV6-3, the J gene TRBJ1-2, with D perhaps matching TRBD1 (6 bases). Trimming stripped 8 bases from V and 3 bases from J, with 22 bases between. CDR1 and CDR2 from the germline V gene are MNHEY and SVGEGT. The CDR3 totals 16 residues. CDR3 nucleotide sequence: TGTGCCAGCGAGGACAGCGTTGGCGAGGCGGACTATGGCTACACCTTC. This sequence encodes CASEDSVGEADYGYTF.

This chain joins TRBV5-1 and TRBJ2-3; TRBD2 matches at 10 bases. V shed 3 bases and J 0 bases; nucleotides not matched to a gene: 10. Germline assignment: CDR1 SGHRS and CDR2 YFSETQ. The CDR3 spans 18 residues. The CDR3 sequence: CASSWTLTSGTSTDTQYF. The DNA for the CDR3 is TGCGCCAGCAGCTGGACTCTCACTAGCGGGACCAGCACAGATACGCAGTATTTT.

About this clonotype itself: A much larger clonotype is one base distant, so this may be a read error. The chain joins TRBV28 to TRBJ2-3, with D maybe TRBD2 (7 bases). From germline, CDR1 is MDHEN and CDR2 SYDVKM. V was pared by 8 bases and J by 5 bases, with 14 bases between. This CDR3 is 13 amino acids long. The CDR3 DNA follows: TGTGCCAGCGCAAAGGGGGGGCTAGATACGCAGTATTTT. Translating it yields CASAKGGLDTQYF.

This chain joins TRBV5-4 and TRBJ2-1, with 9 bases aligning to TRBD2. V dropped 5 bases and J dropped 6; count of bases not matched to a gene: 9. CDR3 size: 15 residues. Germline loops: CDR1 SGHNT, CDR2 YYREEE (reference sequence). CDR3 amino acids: CASSHLAGHGNEQFF. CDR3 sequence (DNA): TGTGCCAGCAGTCATCTAGCGGGACATGGCAATGAGCAGTTCTTC.

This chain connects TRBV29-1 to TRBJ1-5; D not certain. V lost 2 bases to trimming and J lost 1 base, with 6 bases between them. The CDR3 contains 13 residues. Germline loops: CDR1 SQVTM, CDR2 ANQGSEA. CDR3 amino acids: CSVEQESNQPQHF. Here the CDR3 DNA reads TGCAGCGTTGAACAGGAGAGCAATCAGCCCCAGCATTTT.

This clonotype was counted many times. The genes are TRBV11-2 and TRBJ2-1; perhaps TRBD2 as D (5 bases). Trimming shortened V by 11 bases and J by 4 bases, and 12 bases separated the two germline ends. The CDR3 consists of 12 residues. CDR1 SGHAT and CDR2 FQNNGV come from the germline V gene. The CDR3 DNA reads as TGTGCCTCGGGGAGATGGTACAATGAGCAGTTCTTC. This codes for CASGRWYNEQFF.

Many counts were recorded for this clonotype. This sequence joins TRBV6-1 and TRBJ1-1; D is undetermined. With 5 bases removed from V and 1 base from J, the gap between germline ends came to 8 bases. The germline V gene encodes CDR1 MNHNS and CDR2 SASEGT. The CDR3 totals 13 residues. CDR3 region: CASSYSRNTEAFF. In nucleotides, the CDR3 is TGTGCCAGCAGTTATAGCAGGAACACTGAAGCTTTCTTT.

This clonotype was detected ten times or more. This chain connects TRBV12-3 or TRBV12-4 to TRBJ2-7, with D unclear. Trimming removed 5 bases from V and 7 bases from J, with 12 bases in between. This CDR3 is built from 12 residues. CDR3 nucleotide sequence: TGTGCCAGCAGTCCGAACCCGAAGGAGCAGTACTTC. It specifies CASSPNPKEQYF.

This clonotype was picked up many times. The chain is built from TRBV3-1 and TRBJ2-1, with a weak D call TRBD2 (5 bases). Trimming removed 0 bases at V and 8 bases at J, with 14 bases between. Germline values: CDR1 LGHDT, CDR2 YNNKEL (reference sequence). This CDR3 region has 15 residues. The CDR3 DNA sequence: TGTGCCAGCAGCCAAGATCTTGGTAGCGTAGATGAGCAGTTCTTC. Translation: CASSQDLGSVDEQFF.

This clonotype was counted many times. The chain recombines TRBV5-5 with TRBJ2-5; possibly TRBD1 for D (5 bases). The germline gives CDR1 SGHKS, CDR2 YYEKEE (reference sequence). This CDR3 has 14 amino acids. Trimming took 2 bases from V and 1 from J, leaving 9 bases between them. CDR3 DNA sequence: TGTGCCAGCAGCTTCGGGCAGGGCCAAGAGACCCAGTACTTC. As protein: CASSFGQGQETQYF.

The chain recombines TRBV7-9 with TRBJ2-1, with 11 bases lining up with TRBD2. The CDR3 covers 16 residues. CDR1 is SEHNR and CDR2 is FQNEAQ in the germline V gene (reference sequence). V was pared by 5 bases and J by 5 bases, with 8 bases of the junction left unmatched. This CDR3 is CASSPLGTSGNNEQFF. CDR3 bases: TGTGCCAGCAGCCCATTAGGGACTAGCGGTAACAATGAGCAGTTCTTC.

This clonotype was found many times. The CDR3 protein is CASSDGYTEAFF. DNA for the CDR3: TGTGCCAGCAGTGACGGCTACACTGAAGCTTTCTTT. The chain couples TRBV25-1 to TRBJ1-1; D is unclear. This CDR3 is built from 12 residues. Germline-derived CDR1 and CDR2 are MGHDK and SYGVNS. The V end lost 3 bases, the J end lost 3 bases, and 5 bases lay between the germline ends. Full variable domain (remainder filled in from reference TRBV25-1 and TRBJ1-1): EADIYQTPRYLVIGTGKKITLECSQTMGHDKMYWYQQDPGMELHLIHYSYGVNSTEKGDLSSESTVSRIRTEHFPLTLESARPSHTSQYLCASSDGYTEAFFGQGTRLTVV.

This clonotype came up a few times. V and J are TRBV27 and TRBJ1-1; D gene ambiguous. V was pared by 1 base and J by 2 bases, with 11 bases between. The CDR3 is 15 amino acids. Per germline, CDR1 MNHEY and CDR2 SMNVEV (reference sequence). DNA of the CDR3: TGTGCCAGCAGTTTATTAGTAGGAGCAAACACTGAAGCTTTCTTT. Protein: CASSLLVGANTEAFF.

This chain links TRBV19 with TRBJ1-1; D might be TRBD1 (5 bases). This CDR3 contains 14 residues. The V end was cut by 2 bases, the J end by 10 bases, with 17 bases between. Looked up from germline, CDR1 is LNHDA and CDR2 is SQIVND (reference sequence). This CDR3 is CASSIRGQGKGAFF. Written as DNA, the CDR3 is TGTGCCAGTAGTATAAGAGGGCAGGGAAAAGGAGCTTTCTTT.

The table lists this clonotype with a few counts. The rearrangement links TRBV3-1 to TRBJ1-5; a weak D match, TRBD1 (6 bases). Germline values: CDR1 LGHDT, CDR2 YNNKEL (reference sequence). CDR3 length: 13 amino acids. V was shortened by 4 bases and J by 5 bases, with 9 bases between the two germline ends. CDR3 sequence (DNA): TGTGCCAGCAGCCGCAGGGGAGATCAGCCCCAGCATTTT. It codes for CASSRRGDQPQHF.

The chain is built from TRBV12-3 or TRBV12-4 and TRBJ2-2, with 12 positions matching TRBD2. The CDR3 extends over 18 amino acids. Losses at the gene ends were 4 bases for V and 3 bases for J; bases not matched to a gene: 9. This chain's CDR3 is CASSSSGRASWDTGELFF. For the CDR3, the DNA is TGTGCCAGCAGTTCTAGCGGGAGGGCCTCGTGGGACACCGGGGAGCTGTTTTTT.

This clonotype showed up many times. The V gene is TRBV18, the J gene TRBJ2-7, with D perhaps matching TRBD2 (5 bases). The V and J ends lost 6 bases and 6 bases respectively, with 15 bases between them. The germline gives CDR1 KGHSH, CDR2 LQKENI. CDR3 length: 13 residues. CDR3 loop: CASSSPTRTEQYF. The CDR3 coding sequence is TGTGCCAGCTCCTCTCCTACTAGAACCGAGCAGTACTTC. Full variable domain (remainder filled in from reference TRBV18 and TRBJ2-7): NAGVMQNPRHLVRRRGQEARLRCSPMKGHSHVYWYRQLPEEGLKFMVYLQKENIIDESGMPKERFSAEFPKEGPSILRIQQVVRGDSAAYFCASSSPTRTEQYFGPGTRLTVT.